The clone carrying this TCR beta chain was seen a handful of times. Its antigen is unknown. Patient tissue came from resections in Japan or China, 2014–2017. Using immunoSEQ multiplex PCR, the repertoire was profiled, and TCRdb retains in-frame clones only, with some absent. This sample carries fewer than 5,000 clones, roughly three quarters of them seen once, and the ten largest clones take approximately 8%. This sample was included in a study of immune evolution from preneoplasia to lung adenocarcinoma. Study-wide results and limits: From normal lung to invasive adenocarcinoma, top clone frequencies appeared to decrease. Normal lung had highest clonality; later lesions appeared denser, more diverse.

Trimming cost V 6 bases and J 4 bases, with 12 bases left between them. CDR1 SEHNR and CDR2 FQNEAQ come from the germline V gene (reference sequence). The CDR3 totals 13 residues. This receptor was obtained from a donor at least 70 years old with lung adenocarcinoma. V usage is TRBV7-9 and J usage is TRBJ1-2; D gene unclear. The sample comprised FFPE adjacent normal lung tissue. The CDR3 bases are TGTGCCAGCAGGGATGGTCTTACCTATGGCTACACCTTC. Amino acid sequence: CASRDGLTYGYTF.